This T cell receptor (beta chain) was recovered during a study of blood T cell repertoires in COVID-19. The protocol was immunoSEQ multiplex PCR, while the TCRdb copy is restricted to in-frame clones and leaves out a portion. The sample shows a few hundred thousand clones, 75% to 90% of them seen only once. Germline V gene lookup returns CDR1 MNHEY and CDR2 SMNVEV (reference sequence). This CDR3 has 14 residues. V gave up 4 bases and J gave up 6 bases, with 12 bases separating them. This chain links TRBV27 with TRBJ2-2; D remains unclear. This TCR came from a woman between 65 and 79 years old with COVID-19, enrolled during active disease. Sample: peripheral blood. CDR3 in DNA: TGTGCCAGCAGTTCGGTTTTGTTATCCGGGGAGCTGTTTTTT. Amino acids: CASSSVLLSGELFF.